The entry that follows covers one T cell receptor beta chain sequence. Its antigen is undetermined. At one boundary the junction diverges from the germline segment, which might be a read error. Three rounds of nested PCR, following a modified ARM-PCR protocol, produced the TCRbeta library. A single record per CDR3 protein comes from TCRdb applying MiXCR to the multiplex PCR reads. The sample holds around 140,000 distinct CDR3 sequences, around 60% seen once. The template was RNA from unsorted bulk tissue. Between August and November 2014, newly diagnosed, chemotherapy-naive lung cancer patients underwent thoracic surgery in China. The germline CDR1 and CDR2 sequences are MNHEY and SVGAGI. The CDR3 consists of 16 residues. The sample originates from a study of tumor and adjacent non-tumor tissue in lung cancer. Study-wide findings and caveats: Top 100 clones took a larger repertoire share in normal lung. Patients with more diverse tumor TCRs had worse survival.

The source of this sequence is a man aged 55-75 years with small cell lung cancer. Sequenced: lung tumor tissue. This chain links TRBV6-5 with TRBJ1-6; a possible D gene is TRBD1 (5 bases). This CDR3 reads CASSCSPLGLNSRLHF. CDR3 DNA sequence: TGTGCCAGCAGTTGCTCCCCCTTGGGGCTAAATTCACGCCTCCACTTT.